This TCR beta chain is drawn from a study of CD8 T cells in ankylosing spondylitis. By quantitative 5'-RACE with molecular barcodes, the TCR beta libraries were made. TCRdb reprocessed the 5' RACE reads with MiXCR, giving one entry per CDR3 protein. This repertoire shows 350,000 or so distinct CDR3 sequences, roughly 14% found once; its top ten account for around 0.99%. The V gene lost 0 bases and the J gene lost 4 bases, with 13 bases spanning the gap. The CDR3 runs 16 residues. The germline gives CDR1 SGHRS, CDR2 YFSETQ. Sequencing used blood, either unsorted or a sorted T cell fraction (not recorded which). The origin of this receptor is a male donor with ankylosing spondylitis or in good health (not recorded which). This chain joins TRBV5-1 and TRBJ2-2; D may be TRBD1 (5 bases). The CDR3 DNA sequence: TGCGCCAGCAGCTTGGCCCAGGGTTCGGGCACCGGGGAGCTGTTTTTT. Protein product: CASSLAQGSGTGELFF.